This T cell receptor (beta chain) derives from a study of identifying expanded T cells in peripheral blood. Sequencing was performed with immunoSEQ multiplex PCR; in TCRdb, only in-frame clones are kept and a portion is missing. In the table there are 100,000 or so clones, roughly 85% of which are singletons. Looked up from germline, CDR1 is SGHNT and CDR2 is YYREEE (reference sequence). Germline trimming cut 1 base from V and 6 bases from J; bases unmatched to any gene: 2. The CDR3 contains 13 residues. The rearrangement joins TRBV5-4 to TRBJ2-3; 7 bases agree with TRBD2. Sequenced input: blood. This clonotype was obtained from a person between 18 and 75 years old in good health. CDR3 sequence reads: CASSLQRGDTQYF. The CDR3 nucleotides are TGTGCCAGCAGCTTGCAGCGGGGCGATACGCAGTATTTT.